The clone carrying this T cell receptor (beta chain) was seen more than once but under ten times. The target antigen is unknown. The sample originates from a study of neoadjuvant anti-PD-1 for oral cavity cancer. Study-level results: TCR analyses covered only a few patients per response group.

Trimming left V 8 bases short and J 2 bases short, with 7 bases between. The CDR3 runs to 12 residues. Germline V lookup: CDR1 MDHEN, CDR2 SYDVKM. The protocol was immunoSEQ multiplex PCR, while the TCRdb copy is restricted to in-frame clones and leaves out a portion. This table has fewer than 7,500 clones, roughly 54% appearing once. The sequence was obtained from a person aged 35-80 years with oral cavity squamous cell carcinoma. The material sequenced was tumor tissue, taken before nivolumab (anti-PD-1) treatment. This chain uses TRBV28 with TRBJ1-5; D is undetermined. The CDR3 region has the DNA TGTGCCAGCCATGAGGGCAATCAGCCCCAGCATTTT. Residues: CASHEGNQPQHF.